The present entry profiles one T cell receptor beta chain with its context. V dropped 5 bases and J dropped 4 bases, with 14 bases sitting between them. This CDR3 spans 14 amino acids. Per the germline V gene, CDR1 is SGHTA and CDR2 is FQGNSA. The sample belongs to a study of cytomegalovirus exposure and HLA in healthy donors. With 60 Vbeta and 13 Jbeta primers, the PCR was carried out. Profiling relied on immunoSEQ multiplex PCR, and the TCRdb table lists in-frame clones only, not all of them. The top ten hold approximately 5.6% of the sample, which has more than 85,000 clones, more than 65% seen once.

This TCR derives from a man aged 30 to 39 in good health and CMV-seropositive. This chain joins TRBV7-2 and TRBJ1-1, with a weak D call TRBD1 (5 bases). Sequencing input: PBMCs. The CDR3 region has the DNA TGTGCCAGCAGCCAAGCCCAGGGTATCACTGAAGCTTTCTTT. Amino acids: CASSQAQGITEAFF.